The 3 T cell receptor beta chains below were found in one sample sequenced in a study of T-cell memory formation after mild COVID-19. Via MiXCR, TCRdb re-called the 5' RACE reads, giving one row per CDR3 protein. The table shows roughly 510,000 distinct CDR3 sequences, with 15% to 20% occurring only once. Source material: PBMCs or a T cell subset sorted from them (not recorded which). These TCRs come from an adult woman who had mild COVID-19 (a few samples of this study predate the infection). Cell type and time point are not known.

This clonotype was detected a few times. The CDR3 region is CASSELGAGTFETQYF. In DNA form, the CDR3 reads TGTGCCAGCAGTGAATTGGGGGCAGGGACGTTCGAGACCCAGTACTTC. The chain links TRBV25-1 to TRBJ2-5, with a possible D match to TRBD1 (6 bases). Germline loops: CDR1 MGHDK, CDR2 SYGVNS. The CDR3 contains 16 residues. Trimming took 1 base from V and 5 from J, leaving 17 bases between them.

The gene calls are TRBV7-9 and TRBJ2-7, with D uncertain. The V end lost 1 base, the J end lost 0 bases, and 13 bases lay between the germline ends. CDR1 is SEHNR and CDR2 is FQNEAQ in the germline V gene (reference sequence). The CDR3 is 16 amino acids. The CDR3, as DNA: TGTGCCAGCAGCTTAGAATTTGGGCGGAGCTCCTACGAGCAGTACTTC. Translated: CASSLEFGRSSYEQYF.

This clonotype was counted only a few times. The rearrangement links TRBV6-2 or TRBV6-3 to TRBJ2-5, with TRBD2 identical over 7 bases. Germline V gene lookup returns CDR1 MNHEY and CDR2 SVGEGT. The CDR3 consists of 14 residues. J lost 4 bases, V lost 2 bases, and 4 bases had no gene match. The CDR3 here is CASSYEGGVETQYF. CDR3 in DNA: TGTGCCAGCAGTTACGAGGGAGGGGTAGAGACCCAGTACTTC.